This passage covers 8 T cell receptor beta chains from one sample sequenced in a study of cytomegalovirus exposure and HLA in healthy donors. The PCR was carried out with 60 Vbeta primers and 13 Jbeta primers. Assay used: immunoSEQ multiplex PCR; TCRdb lists only in-frame clones, some missing. Recorded for this sample: 150,000 to 200,000 clones. The sequencing sample was made of PBMCs. These receptors were obtained from a woman under 30 in good health and CMV-seropositive.

This chain connects TRBV15 to TRBJ2-1; TRBD2 matches 7 bases. The CDR3 covers 15 residues. Germline trimming cut 1 base from V and 13 bases from J; bases unmatched to any gene: 13. Germline V lookup: CDR1 LNHNV, CDR2 YYDKDF (reference sequence). CDR3 nucleotides: TGTGCCACCAGCAGAGGGGGGGGAGGGCTAGCGGCACAGTTCTTC. This gives the protein CATSRGGGGLAAQFF.

As concerns this clone: Other DNA sequences of this sample code for an identical CDR3. This chain links TRBV7-9 with TRBJ2-1; TRBD2 agrees at 14 bases. Trimming cost V 4 bases and J 10 bases; bases outside gene matches: 6. There are 15 residues in the CDR3. Germline values: CDR1 SEHNR, CDR2 FQNEAQ (reference sequence). The CDR3 is CASSSTSGRAGEQFF. In DNA form, the CDR3 reads TGTGCCAGCAGCTCGACTAGCGGGAGGGCCGGAGAGCAGTTCTTC. The full variable domain, its missing parts supplied by reference TRBV7-9 and TRBJ2-1, is DTGVSQNPRHKITKRGQNVTFRCDPISEHNRLYWYRQTLGQGPEFLTYFQNEAQLEKSRLLSDRFSAERPKGSFSTLEIQRTEQGDSAMYLCASSSTSGRAGEQFFGPGTRLTVL.

This rearrangement joins TRBV10-3 to TRBJ1-2; D perhaps matches TRBD1 (6 bases). CDR3 size: 12 residues. The germline CDR1 and CDR2 sequences are ENHRY and SYGVKD. The V gene lost 11 bases and the J gene lost 4 bases, with 14 bases spanning the gap. CDR3 sequence reads: CAHRDHLYGYTF. CDR3 sequence (DNA): TGTGCCCACAGGGACCATCTCTATGGCTACACCTTC.

The rearrangement links TRBV18 to TRBJ2-5; 8 positions agree with TRBD1. The length of the CDR3 is 14 residues. V was clipped by 5 bases and J by 2 bases; unmatched bases: 4. Germline CDR1 KGHSH, CDR2 LQKENI. The CDR3 region is CASSTRQGQETQYF. CDR3 nucleotides: TGTGCCAGCTCAACCAGACAGGGGCAAGAGACCCAGTACTTC.

V gene TRBV6-1 combines with J gene TRBJ2-3; D is undetermined. V lost 5 bases and J 6 bases, leaving 12 bases between the germline ends. The germline V gene encodes CDR1 MNHNS and CDR2 SASEGT. The CDR3 runs 13 residues. CDR3 nucleotides: TGTGCCAGCAGTCGAGCGTACTCCGATACGCAGTATTTT. Translation gives CASSRAYSDTQYF.

The chain couples TRBV4-1 to TRBJ2-7, with 7 bases lining up with TRBD2. Germline assignment: CDR1 MGHRA and CDR2 YSYEKL. This CDR3 spans 13 amino acids. V shed 8 bases, J shed 3 bases, and the junction held 7 bases outside the gene matches. The CDR3 DNA follows: TGCGCCAGCGGTCAGGAGCGGGGCTACGAGCAGTACTTC. Protein product: CASGQERGYEQYF.

The chain links TRBV5-4 to TRBJ2-2; 14 bases line up with TRBD2. Trimming took 4 bases from V and 3 from J; bases not matched to a gene: 5. CDR3 size: 17 residues. Germline CDR1 and CDR2: SGHNT and YYREEE (reference sequence). CDR3 residues: CASSPGLAGADTGELFF. In DNA, the CDR3 is TGTGCCAGCAGCCCGGGACTAGCGGGAGCCGACACCGGGGAGCTGTTTTTT.

The V and J genes are TRBV5-6 and TRBJ1-1, with 8 bases lining up with TRBD1. In germline, CDR1 is SGHDT, CDR2 YYEEEE. After removal of 4 bases from V and 4 bases from J, the junction contained 12 bases not matched to a gene. The length of the CDR3 is 16 residues. The CDR3 loop is CASSPRRTGLVTEAFF. CDR3 sequence (DNA): TGTGCCAGCAGCCCCCGGAGGACAGGGTTGGTCACTGAAGCTTTCTTT.